The clone carrying this T cell receptor beta chain was seen more than once but under ten times. The antigen remains unidentified. These data are taken from a study of beta chain features in type 1 diabetes. Overall study context: Regarding age, gender and cell yields, patients proved similar to healthy donors. Whole-study results and caveats: A PCR bias possibly favoring shorter templates would apply equally to patients and controls. There was a moderate but significant shortening of TCRB CDR3s in all four CD4+ subsets of Type 1 diabetes patients. The study found that naive, central memory and Treg TCRB repertoires appeared more similar in patients than in healthy donors. Patients with type 1 diabetes carried fewer insertions and had more deletions at their VDJ junctions.

Every bit of the isolated RNA underwent reverse transcription, so sequencing read expressed TCRB transcripts. Here immunoSEQ multiplex PCR was the method, and the copy in TCRdb shows in-frame clones only, minus some. The sample holds around 140,000 clones, around 9% seen once. The source is a man aged 30 to 45 with type 1 diabetes. Sequencing was performed on central memory CD4+ T cells from blood.

The CDR3 loop is CASSRSGTSGDEQFF. Here the CDR3 DNA reads TGTGCCAGCAGCAGATCCGGGACTAGCGGTGATGAGCAGTTCTTC. The V call is TRBV7-3, the J call TRBJ2-1; 11 nucleotides line up with TRBD2. CDR1 and CDR2 from the germline V gene are SGHTA and FQGTGA. The CDR3 extends over 15 amino acids. With 5 bases clipped from V and 8 bases from J, the junction kept 8 bases outside the gene matches.